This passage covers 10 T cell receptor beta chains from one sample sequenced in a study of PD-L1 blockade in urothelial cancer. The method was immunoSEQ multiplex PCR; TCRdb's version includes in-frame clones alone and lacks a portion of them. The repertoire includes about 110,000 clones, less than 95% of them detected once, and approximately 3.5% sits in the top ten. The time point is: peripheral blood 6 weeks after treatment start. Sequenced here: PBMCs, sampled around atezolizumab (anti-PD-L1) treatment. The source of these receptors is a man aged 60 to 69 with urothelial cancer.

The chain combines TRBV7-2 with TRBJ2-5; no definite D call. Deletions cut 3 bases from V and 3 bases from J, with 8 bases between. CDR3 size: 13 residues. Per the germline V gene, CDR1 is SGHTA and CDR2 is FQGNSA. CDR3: CASSLRREETQYF. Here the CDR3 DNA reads TGTGCCAGCAGCTTGAGACGGGAAGAGACCCAGTACTTC.

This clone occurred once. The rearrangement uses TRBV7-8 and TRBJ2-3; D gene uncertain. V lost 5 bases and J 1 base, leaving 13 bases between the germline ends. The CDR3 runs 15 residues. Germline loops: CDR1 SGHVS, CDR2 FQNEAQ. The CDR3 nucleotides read TGTGCCAGCAGCCCCCCGAGACTTCGCACAGATACGCAGTATTTT. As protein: CASSPPRLRTDTQYF.

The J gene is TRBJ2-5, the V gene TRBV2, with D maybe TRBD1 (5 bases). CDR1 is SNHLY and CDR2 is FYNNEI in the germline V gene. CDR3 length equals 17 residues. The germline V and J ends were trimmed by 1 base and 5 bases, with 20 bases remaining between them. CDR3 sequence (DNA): TGTGCCAGCAGTGAAGGGGCCGGGTCAGGGCTTCGGGAGACCCAGTACTTC. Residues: CASSEGAGSGLRETQYF.

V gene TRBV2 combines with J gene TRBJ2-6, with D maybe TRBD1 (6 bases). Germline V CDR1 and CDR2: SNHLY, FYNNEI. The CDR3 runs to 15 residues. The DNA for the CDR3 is TGTGGCTCAGACAGGTTGGGCTCTGGGGCCAACGTCCTGACTTTC. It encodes CGSDRLGSGANVLTF.

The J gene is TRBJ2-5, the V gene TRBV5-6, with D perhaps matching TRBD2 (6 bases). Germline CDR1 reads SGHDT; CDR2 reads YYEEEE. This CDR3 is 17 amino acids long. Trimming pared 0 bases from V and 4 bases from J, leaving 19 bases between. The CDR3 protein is CASSLGPYRGTRETQYF. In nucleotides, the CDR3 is TGTGCCAGCAGCTTGGGCCCGTACCGGGGGACGCGAGAGACCCAGTACTTC.

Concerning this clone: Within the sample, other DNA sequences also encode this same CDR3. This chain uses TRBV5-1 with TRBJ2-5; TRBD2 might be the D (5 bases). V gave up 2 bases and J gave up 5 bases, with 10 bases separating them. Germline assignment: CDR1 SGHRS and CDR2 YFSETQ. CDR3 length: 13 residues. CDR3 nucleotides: TGCGCCAGCAGCTTCCCAGGAGGCGAGACCCAGTACTTC. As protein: CASSFPGGETQYF.

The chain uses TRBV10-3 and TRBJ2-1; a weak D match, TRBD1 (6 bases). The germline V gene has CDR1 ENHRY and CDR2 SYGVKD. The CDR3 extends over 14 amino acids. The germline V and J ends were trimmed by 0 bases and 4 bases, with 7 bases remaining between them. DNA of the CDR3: TGTGCCATCAGTGAGTCGGGGACATACAATGAGCAGTTCTTC. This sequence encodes CAISESGTYNEQFF.

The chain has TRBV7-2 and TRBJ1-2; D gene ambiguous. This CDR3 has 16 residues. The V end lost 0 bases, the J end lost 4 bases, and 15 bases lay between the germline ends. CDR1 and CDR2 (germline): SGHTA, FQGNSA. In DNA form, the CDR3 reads TGTGCCAGCAGCTTAGCGGAGGGTCCGCTTCTCTATGGCTACACCTTC. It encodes CASSLAEGPLLYGYTF.

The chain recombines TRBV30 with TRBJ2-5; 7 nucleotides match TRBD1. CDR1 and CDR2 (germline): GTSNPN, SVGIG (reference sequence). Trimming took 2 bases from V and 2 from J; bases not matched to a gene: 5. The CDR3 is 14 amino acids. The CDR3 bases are TGTGCCTGGAGTCTTGGGACAGCACAAGAGACCCAGTACTTC. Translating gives CAWSLGTAQETQYF.

The CDR3 loop is CASSQVPLANHGYTF. CDR3 coding DNA: TGTGCCAGCAGCCAAGTACCTCTAGCCAACCATGGCTACACCTTC. The V and J genes are TRBV4-2 and TRBJ1-2, with unresolved D. The V and J ends lost 1 base and 6 bases respectively, with 15 bases between them. The CDR3 totals 15 residues. The germline CDR1 and CDR2 sequences are LGHNA and YNFKEQ.